The rows below give T cell receptor beta chains drawn from one sample of a study of blood T cell repertoires in COVID-19. Data came from immunoSEQ multiplex PCR; TCRdb stores just in-frame clones and leaves some out. Among more than 250,000 clones listed, about four fifths were seen once. The sequenced sample was PBMCs or T cells enriched from blood (not recorded which). Source of these receptors: a man aged 35-49 years who had been exposed to COVID-19. CDR3s include the opening cysteine and the closing phenylalanine or tryptophan. A D gene is named only where the DNA matches it firmly. Clone size is shown for a subset of rows, as once, few, many or a class of expanded clone.

j_gene: TRBJ1-1
abundance: NA
v_gene: TRBV6-5
d_gene: TRBD1
CDR3nt: TGTGCCAGCAGCTGGACAGGCACTGAAGCTTTCTTT
CDR3aa: CASSWTGTEAFF

j_gene: TRBJ2-5
abundance: NA
v_gene: TRBV9
d_gene: NA
CDR3nt: TGTGCCAGCAACCCAGGCTGGGAGGAGACCCAGTACTTC
CDR3aa: CASNPGWEETQYF

j_gene: TRBJ2-7
abundance: NA
v_gene: TRBV4-1
d_gene: TRBD2
CDR3nt: TGCGCCAGCAGCCAAGAATACGGGACTAGCACGCCCTACGAGCAGTACTTC
CDR3aa: CASSQEYGTSTPYEQYF

j_gene: TRBJ2-1
abundance: NA
v_gene: TRBV6-5
d_gene: TRBD1
CDR3nt: TGTGCCAGCAGCCACCGGACAGGGGGCCGAGGGGAGCAGTTCTTC
CDR3aa: CASSHRTGGRGEQFF

j_gene: TRBJ2-5
abundance: NA
v_gene: TRBV5-1
d_gene: TRBD1
CDR3nt: TGCGCCAGCAGTGGGACAGGCGTACAAGAGACCCAGTACTTC
CDR3aa: CASSGTGVQETQYF

j_gene: TRBJ2-5
abundance: NA
v_gene: TRBV5-8
d_gene: NA
CDR3nt: TGTGCCAGCAGCTTGGAGCAGGGTTCGACCGAGACCCAGTACTTC
CDR3aa: CASSLEQGSTETQYF

j_gene: TRBJ1-5
abundance: once
v_gene: TRBV5-1
d_gene: NA
CDR3nt: TGCGCCAGCAGCACCGGAGATGATCAGCCCCAGCATTTT
CDR3aa: CASSTGDDQPQHF

j_gene: TRBJ2-5
abundance: NA
v_gene: TRBV7-3
d_gene: TRBD1
CDR3nt: TGTGCCAGCAGCTTAAGAGGGACAGCCCAGTACTTC
CDR3aa: CASSLRGTAQYF

j_gene: TRBJ1-1
abundance: NA
v_gene: TRBV12-3/TRBV12-4
d_gene: TRBD1
CDR3nt: TGTGCCAGCAGTATTACAGGGGACGGTTTCTTT
CDR3aa: CASSITGDGFF

j_gene: TRBJ2-1
abundance: NA
v_gene: TRBV11-3
d_gene: TRBD2
CDR3nt: TGTGCCAGCAGCTCAGAGGTAGGGCTAGCGGGAGCCAATGAGCAGTTCTTC
CDR3aa: CASSSEVGLAGANEQFF

j_gene: TRBJ2-5
abundance: NA
v_gene: TRBV5-6
d_gene: TRBD1
CDR3nt: TGTGCCAGCAGCTTGCTCCGACAGGGGAGGGAGACCCAGTACTTC
CDR3aa: CASSLLRQGRETQYF

j_gene: TRBJ2-3
abundance: NA
v_gene: TRBV7-9
d_gene: NA
CDR3nt: TGTGCCAGCAGCCAAGCGCGAGGGTCAGATACGCAGTATTTT
CDR3aa: CASSQARGSDTQYF

j_gene: TRBJ2-3
abundance: NA
v_gene: TRBV7-3
d_gene: TRBD2
CDR3nt: TGTGCCAGCAGCTATAGCGGGAGCCGGGGGGATACGCAGTATTTT
CDR3aa: CASSYSGSRGDTQYF

j_gene: TRBJ1-2
abundance: once
v_gene: TRBV5-1
d_gene: TRBD1
CDR3nt: TGCGCCAGCAGCCGTAGACAGGGGGGTCCGGGCTACACCTTC
CDR3aa: CASSRRQGGPGYTF

j_gene: TRBJ1-2
abundance: NA
v_gene: TRBV18
d_gene: TRBD1
CDR3nt: TGTGCCAGCTCACCCTCTTTAGACAGGGGAGGCTTC
CDR3aa: CASSPSLDRGGF

j_gene: TRBJ1-6
abundance: NA
v_gene: TRBV20-1
d_gene: NA
CDR3nt: TGCAGTGCGAGTAGGGGCAATTCACCCCTCCACTTT
CDR3aa: CSASRGNSPLHF

j_gene: TRBJ1-2
abundance: NA
v_gene: TRBV7-8
d_gene: TRBD1
CDR3nt: TGTGCCAGCAGCTTATCTCTCCAGGGGGAAGGCTACACCTTC
CDR3aa: CASSLSLQGEGYTF

j_gene: TRBJ2-1
abundance: NA
v_gene: TRBV28
d_gene: NA
CDR3nt: TGTGCCAGCAGTTCCCGCTATACGCAGTTCTTC
CDR3aa: CASSSRYTQFF

j_gene: TRBJ2-2
abundance: NA
v_gene: TRBV15
d_gene: NA
CDR3nt: TGTGCCACCAGCAGAGCGGCGGAAACCGGGGAGCTGTTTTTT
CDR3aa: CATSRAAETGELFF

j_gene: TRBJ2-1
abundance: NA
v_gene: TRBV27
d_gene: TRBD2
CDR3nt: TGTGCCAGCAGCATGGGACTAGCGGGAAGGAATGAGCAGTTCTTC
CDR3aa: CASSMGLAGRNEQFF

j_gene: TRBJ2-2
abundance: NA
v_gene: TRBV24-1
d_gene: NA
CDR3nt: TGTGCCACCTCGTTCGGCGGGGAGCTGTTTTTT
CDR3aa: CATSFGGELFF

j_gene: TRBJ2-7
abundance: NA
v_gene: TRBV9
d_gene: NA
CDR3nt: TGTGCCAGCAGCGTAGGGAGTATTTCCTACGAGCAGTACTTC
CDR3aa: CASSVGSISYEQYF

j_gene: TRBJ2-1
abundance: NA
v_gene: TRBV10-3
d_gene: NA
CDR3nt: TGTGCCATCAGTGATTCACAGAAAGGCCCGAACAACAATGAGCAGTTCTTC
CDR3aa: CAISDSQKGPNNNEQFF

j_gene: TRBJ1-3
abundance: NA
v_gene: TRBV19
d_gene: NA
CDR3nt: TGTGCCAGTAGTAATCCAGGGCTATATGGAAACACCATATATTTT
CDR3aa: CASSNPGLYGNTIYF

j_gene: TRBJ1-2
abundance: NA
v_gene: TRBV19
d_gene: TRBD1
CDR3nt: TGTGCCAGTAGTATCCATGGACAGGGAAACTATGGCTACACCTTC
CDR3aa: CASSIHGQGNYGYTF

j_gene: TRBJ2-1
abundance: NA
v_gene: TRBV15
d_gene: TRBD1
CDR3nt: TGTGCCACCAGCAGAGACCGTGGACAGGGGCAGAGTTGGTTCTTC
CDR3aa: CATSRDRGQGQSWFF

j_gene: TRBJ1-1
abundance: NA
v_gene: TRBV7-9
d_gene: TRBD1
CDR3nt: TGTGCCAGCAGCTTAGAGATAGGGGGCACCAACACTGAAGCTTTCTTT
CDR3aa: CASSLEIGGTNTEAFF